This T cell receptor (beta chain) was documented in a study of T cell changes during pregnancy in multiple sclerosis (dated by TCRdb to about 2019). Background for the entire study: In women with multiple sclerosis, the researchers looked at how the T cell repertoire shifted as pregnancy progressed.

A remark on this clone: Its antigen is unknown. Qualities for individual bases were not recorded, and no much larger clone is one base off.

Counted from cysteine to phenylalanine, this CDR3 has 10 amino acids. The kept DNA is CDR3 alone, 30 bases in frame from the first base. CDR1 and CDR2 (DFQATT, SNEGSKA) derive from the germline V gene (reference sequence). V and J are truncated by 2 bases and 8 bases respectively, leaving an intervening sequence of 6 bases. Receptors were amplified or captured by the immunoSEQ multiplex PCR assay. TCRdb took this table from immuneACCESS and kept in-frame rearrangements with V and J called. Such tables lack part of the clones; where checked against another copy, unresolved V genes explain under half of the gap, and the rest is unexplained. Across this sample there are about 110,000 clones, with 91% seen only once. The ten most abundant clones make up over 1.5% of the sample.

The receptor's source is a female donor with multiple sclerosis, enrolled in a pregnancy study. The rearranged chain carries TRBV20-1 and TRBJ1-1; the D gene is perhaps TRBD1, on 5 matching bases. This material consisted of peripheral blood, taken before pregnancy. The nucleotides are TGCAGTGCTAGAAGGACAGAAGCTTTCTTT. Its translation reads: CSARRTEAFF.